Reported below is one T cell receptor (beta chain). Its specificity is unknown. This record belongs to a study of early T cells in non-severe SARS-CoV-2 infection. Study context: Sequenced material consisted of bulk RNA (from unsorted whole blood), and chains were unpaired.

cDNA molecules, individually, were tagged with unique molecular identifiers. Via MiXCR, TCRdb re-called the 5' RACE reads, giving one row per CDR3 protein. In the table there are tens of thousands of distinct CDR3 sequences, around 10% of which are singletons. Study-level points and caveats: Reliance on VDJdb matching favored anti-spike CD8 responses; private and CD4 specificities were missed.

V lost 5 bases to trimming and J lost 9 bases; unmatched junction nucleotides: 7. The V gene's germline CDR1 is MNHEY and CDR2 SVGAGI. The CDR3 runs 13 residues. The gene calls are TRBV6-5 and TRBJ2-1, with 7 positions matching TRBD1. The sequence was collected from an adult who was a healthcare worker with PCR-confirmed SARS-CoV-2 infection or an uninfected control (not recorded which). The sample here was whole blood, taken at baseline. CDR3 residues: CASSPTGVGEQFF. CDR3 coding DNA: TGTGCCAGCAGTCCAACAGGGGTGGGTGAGCAGTTCTTC.